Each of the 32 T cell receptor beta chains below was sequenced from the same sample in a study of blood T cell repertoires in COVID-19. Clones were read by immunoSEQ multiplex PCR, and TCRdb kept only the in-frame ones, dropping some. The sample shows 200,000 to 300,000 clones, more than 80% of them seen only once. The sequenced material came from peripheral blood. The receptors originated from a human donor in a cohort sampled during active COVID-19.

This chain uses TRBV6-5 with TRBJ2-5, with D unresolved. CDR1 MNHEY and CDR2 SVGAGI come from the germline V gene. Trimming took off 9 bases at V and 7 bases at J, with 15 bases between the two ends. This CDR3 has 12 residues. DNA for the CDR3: TGTGCCAGTGTAGACCCTCCGGGGACCCAGTACTTC. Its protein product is CASVDPPGTQYF.

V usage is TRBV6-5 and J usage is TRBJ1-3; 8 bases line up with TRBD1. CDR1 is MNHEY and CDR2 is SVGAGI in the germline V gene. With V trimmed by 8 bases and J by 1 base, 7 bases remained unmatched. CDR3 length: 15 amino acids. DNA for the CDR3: TGTGCCAGCTGTCACAGGGGGTCATCTGGAAACACCATATATTTT. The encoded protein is CASCHRGSSGNTIYF.

The CDR3 region is CAWSKHLDTEAFF. The CDR3 DNA is TGTGCCTGGAGTAAGCATTTGGACACTGAAGCTTTCTTT. The chain joins TRBV30 to TRBJ1-1; D gene uncertain. V was trimmed by 2 bases and J by 3 bases, leaving 10 bases between them. Germline CDR1 is GTSNPN and CDR2 is SVGIG (reference sequence). The CDR3 totals 13 residues.

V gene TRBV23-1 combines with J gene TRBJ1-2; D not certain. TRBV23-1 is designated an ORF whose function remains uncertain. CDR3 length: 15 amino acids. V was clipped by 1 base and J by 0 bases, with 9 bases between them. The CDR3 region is CASSQYPPANYGYTF. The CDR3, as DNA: TGCGCCAGCAGTCAATACCCCCCAGCTAACTATGGCTACACCTTC.

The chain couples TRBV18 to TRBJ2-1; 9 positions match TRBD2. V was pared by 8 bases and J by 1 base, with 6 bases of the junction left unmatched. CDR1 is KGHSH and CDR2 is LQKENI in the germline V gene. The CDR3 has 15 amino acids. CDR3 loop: CASGGSGSSYNEQFF. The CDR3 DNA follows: TGTGCCAGCGGGGGTAGCGGGAGTTCCTACAATGAGCAGTTCTTC.

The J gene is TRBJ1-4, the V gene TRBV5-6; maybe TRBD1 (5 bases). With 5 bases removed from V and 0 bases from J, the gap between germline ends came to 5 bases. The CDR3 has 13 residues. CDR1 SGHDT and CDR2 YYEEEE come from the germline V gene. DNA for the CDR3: TGTGCCAGCAGGACAGCAACTAATGAAAAACTGTTTTTT. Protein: CASRTATNEKLFF.

CDR3 sequence reads: CASSPTGRGQNIQYF. CDR3 nucleotide sequence: TGTGCCAGCAGCCCGACTGGCAGGGGGCAAAACATTCAGTACTTC. The chain recombines TRBV5-5 with TRBJ2-4; 8 nucleotides agree with TRBD1. The CDR3 runs to 15 residues. Trimming removed 4 bases from V and 5 bases from J; junction bases left unmatched: 8. Per the germline V gene, CDR1 is SGHKS and CDR2 is YYEKEE (reference sequence).

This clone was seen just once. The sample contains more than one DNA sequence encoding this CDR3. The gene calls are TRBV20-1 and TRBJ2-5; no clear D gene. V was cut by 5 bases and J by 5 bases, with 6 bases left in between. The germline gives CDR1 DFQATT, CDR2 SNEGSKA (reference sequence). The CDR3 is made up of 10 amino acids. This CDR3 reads CSARQETQYF. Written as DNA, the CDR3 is TGCAGTGCTCGTCAGGAGACCCAGTACTTC.

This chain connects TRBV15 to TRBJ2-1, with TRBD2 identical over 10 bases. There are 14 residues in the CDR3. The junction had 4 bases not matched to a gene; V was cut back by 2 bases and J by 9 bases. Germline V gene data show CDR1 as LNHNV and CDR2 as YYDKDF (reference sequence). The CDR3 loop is CATSRPGLAIEQFF. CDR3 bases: TGTGCCACCAGCAGACCGGGACTAGCGATTGAGCAGTTCTTC. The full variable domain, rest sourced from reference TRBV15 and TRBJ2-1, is DAMVIQNPRYQVTQFGKPVTLSCSQTLNHNVMYWYQQKSSQAPKLLFHYYDKDFNNEADTPDNFQSRRPNTSFCFLDIRSPGLGDTAMYLCATSRPGLAIEQFFGPGTRLTVL.

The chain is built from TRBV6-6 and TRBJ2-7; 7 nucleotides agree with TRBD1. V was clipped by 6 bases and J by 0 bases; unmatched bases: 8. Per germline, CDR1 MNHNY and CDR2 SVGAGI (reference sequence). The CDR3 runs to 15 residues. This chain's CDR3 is CASRDTGQHSYEQYF. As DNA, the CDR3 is TGTGCCAGCAGAGACACGGGACAGCACTCCTACGAGCAGTACTTC.

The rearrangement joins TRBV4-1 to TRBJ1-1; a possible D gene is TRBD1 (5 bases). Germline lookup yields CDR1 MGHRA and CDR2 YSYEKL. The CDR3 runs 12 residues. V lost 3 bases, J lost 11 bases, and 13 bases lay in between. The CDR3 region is CASSQSGREAFF. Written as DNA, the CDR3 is TGCGCCAGCAGCCAGTCAGGGAGGGAGGCTTTCTTT.

In nucleotides, the CDR3 is TGTGCCAGCAGTTACTCGAATAGGCAGGGTGATGGCTACACCTTC. Translating it yields CASSYSNRQGDGYTF. The chain uses TRBV6-5 and TRBJ1-2; D perhaps matches TRBD1 (5 bases). The length of the CDR3 is 15 residues. With 0 bases removed from V and 6 bases from J, the gap between germline ends came to 14 bases. Germline V gives CDR1 MNHEY, CDR2 SVGAGI.

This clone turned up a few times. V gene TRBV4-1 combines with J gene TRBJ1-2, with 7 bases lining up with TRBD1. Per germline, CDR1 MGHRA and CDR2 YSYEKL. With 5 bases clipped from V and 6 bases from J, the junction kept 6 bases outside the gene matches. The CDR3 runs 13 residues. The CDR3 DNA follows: TGCGCCAGCAGCAGTCGACAGGGAGATGGCTACACCTTC. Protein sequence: CASSSRQGDGYTF.

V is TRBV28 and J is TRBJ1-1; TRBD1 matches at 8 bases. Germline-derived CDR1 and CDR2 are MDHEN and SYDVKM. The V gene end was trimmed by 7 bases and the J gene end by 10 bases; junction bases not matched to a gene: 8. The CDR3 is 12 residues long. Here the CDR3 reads CASNYRGTRAFF. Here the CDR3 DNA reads TGTGCCAGCAACTACAGGGGGACACGAGCTTTCTTT.

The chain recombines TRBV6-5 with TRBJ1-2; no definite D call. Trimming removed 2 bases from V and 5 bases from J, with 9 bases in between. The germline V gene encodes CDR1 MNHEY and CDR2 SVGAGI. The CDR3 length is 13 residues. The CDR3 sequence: CASSYGRRYGYTF. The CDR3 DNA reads TGTGCCAGCAGTTACGGGCGTCGGTATGGCTACACCTTC.

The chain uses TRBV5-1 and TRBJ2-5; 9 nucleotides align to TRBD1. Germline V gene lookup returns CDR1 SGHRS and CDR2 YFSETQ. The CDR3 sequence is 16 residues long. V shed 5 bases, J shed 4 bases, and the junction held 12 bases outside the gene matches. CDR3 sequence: CASREQQGANGETQYF. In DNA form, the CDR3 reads TGCGCCAGCAGGGAGCAACAGGGGGCGAATGGAGAGACCCAGTACTTC.

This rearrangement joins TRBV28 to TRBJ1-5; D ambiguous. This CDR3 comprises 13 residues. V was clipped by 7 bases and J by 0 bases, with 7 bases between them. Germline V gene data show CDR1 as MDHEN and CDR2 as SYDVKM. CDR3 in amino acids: CASTLYSNQPQHF. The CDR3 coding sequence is TGTGCCAGCACCCTCTATAGCAATCAGCCCCAGCATTTT.

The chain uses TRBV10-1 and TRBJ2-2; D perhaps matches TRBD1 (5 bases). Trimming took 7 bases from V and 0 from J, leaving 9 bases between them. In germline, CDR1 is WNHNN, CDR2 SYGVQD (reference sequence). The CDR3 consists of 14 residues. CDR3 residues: CASTQGSNTGELFF. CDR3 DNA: TGCGCCAGCACGCAGGGTTCGAACACCGGGGAGCTGTTTTTT.

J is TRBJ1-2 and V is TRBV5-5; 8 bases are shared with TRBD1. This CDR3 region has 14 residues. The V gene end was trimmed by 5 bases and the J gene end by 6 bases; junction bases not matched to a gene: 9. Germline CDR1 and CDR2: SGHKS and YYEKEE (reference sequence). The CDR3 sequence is CASRIPGGAHGYTF. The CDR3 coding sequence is TGTGCCAGCAGGATTCCAGGGGGCGCCCATGGCTACACCTTC.

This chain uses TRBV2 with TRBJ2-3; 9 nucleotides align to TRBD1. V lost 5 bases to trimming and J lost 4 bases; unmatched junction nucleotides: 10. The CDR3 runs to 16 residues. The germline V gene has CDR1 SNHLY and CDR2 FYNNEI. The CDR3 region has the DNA TGTGCCAGCAGTCCTAGGGGACAGGGTCTTTCAGATACGCAGTATTTT. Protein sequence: CASSPRGQGLSDTQYF. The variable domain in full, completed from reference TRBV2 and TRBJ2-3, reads EPEVTQTPSHQVTQMGQEVILRCVPISNHLYFYWYRQILGQKVEFLVSFYNNEISEKSEIFDDQFSVERPDGSNFTLKIRSTKLEDSAMYFCASSPRGQGLSDTQYFGPGTRLTVL.

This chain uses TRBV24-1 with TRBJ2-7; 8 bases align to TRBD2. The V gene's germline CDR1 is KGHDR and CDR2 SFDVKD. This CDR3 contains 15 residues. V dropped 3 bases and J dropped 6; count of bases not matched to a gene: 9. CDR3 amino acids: CATSDRSGSLTEQYF. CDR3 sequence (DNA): TGTGCCACCAGTGATCGAAGCGGGAGTCTGACCGAGCAGTACTTC.

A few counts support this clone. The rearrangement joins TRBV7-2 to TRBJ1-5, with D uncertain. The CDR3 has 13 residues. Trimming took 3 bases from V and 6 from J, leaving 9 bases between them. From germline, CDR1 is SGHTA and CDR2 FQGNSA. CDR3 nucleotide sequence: TGTGCCAGCAGCTTTGACTCCAGTCAGCCCCAGCATTTT. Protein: CASSFDSSQPQHF.

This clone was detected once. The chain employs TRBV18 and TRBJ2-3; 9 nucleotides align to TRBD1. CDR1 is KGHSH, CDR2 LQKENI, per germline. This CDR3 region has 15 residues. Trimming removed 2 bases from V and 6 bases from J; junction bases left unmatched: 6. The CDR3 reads CASSPDGQGRDTQYF. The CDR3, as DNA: TGTGCCAGCTCACCAGATGGACAGGGGCGGGATACGCAGTATTTT.

This CDR3 is CASRGRVDEKLFF. DNA of the CDR3: TGTGCCAGCAGGGGCAGGGTGGATGAAAAACTGTTTTTT. The gene calls are TRBV6-5 and TRBJ1-4; D perhaps matches TRBD1 (5 bases). V lost 6 bases and J 6 bases, leaving 11 bases between the germline ends. CDR3 length equals 13 residues. Looked up from germline, CDR1 is MNHEY and CDR2 is SVGAGI.

CDR3: CASSLVGLAGSYNEQFF. CDR3 sequence (DNA): TGCGCCAGCAGCTTGGTGGGTCTAGCGGGCTCCTACAATGAGCAGTTCTTC. The gene calls are TRBV5-1 and TRBJ2-1, with 8 bases aligning to TRBD2. CDR3 size: 17 residues. J lost 0 bases, V lost 0 bases, and 5 bases had no gene match. From germline, CDR1 is SGHRS and CDR2 YFSETQ.

The CDR3 DNA sequence: TGTGCCAGCAGCGTAGAAGCCAGGGTGGCCAATGAGCAGTTCTTC. Its protein product is CASSVEARVANEQFF. The J gene is TRBJ2-1, the V gene TRBV9; maybe TRBD1 (5 bases). CDR1 SGDLS and CDR2 YYNGEE come from the germline V gene. V gave up 0 bases and J gave up 6 bases, with 13 bases separating them. CDR3 length equals 15 residues. Combining the CDR3 with reference TRBV9 and TRBJ2-1 gives the whole variable domain DSGVTQTPKHLITATGQRVTLRCSPRSGDLSVYWYQQSLDQGLQFLIQYYNGEERAKGNILERFSAQQFPDLHSELNLSSLELGDSALYFCASSVEARVANEQFFGPGTRLTVL.

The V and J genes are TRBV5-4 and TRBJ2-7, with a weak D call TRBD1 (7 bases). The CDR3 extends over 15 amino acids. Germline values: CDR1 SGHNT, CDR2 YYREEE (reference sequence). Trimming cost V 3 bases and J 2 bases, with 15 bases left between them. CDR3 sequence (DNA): TGTGCCAGCAGCTCGTTCAGGGGGGCAACCTACGAGCAGTACTTC. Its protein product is CASSSFRGATYEQYF.

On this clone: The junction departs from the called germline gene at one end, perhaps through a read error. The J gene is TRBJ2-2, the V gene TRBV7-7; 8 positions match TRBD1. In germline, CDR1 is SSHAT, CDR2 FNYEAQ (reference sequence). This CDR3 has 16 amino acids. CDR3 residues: CASSPGRGLGTGELFF. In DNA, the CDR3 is TGTGCTAGCAGCCCGGGCAGGGGGCTGGGCACCGGGGAGCTGTTTTTT. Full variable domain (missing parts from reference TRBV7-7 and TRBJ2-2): GAGVSQSPRYKVTKRGQDVTLRCDPISSHATLYWYQQALGQGPEFLTYFNYEAQPDKSGLPSDRFSAERPEGSISTLTIQRTEQRDSAMYRCASSPGRGLGTGELFFGEGSRLTVL.

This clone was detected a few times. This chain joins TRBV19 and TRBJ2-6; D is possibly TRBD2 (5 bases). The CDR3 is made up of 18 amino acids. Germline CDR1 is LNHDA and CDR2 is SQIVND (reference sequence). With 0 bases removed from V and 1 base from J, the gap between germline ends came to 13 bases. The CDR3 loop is CASSIETTSFSGANVLTF. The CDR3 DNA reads TGTGCCAGTAGTATAGAGACTACTTCCTTTTCTGGGGCCAACGTCCTGACTTTC.

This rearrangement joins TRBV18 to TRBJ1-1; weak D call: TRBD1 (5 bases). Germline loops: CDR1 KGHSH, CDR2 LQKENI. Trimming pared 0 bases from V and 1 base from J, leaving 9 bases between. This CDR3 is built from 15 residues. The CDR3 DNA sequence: TGTGCCAGCTCACCACCGACAGCCGAGAACACTGAAGCTTTCTTT. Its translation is CASSPPTAENTEAFF.

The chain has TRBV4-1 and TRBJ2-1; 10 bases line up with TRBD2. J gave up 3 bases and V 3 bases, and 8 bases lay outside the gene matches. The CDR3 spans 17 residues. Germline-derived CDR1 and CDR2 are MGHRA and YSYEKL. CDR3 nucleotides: TGCGCCAGCAGCCATGTCAATAAGCGGGAGGGCTACAATGAGCAGTTCTTC. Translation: CASSHVNKREGYNEQFF.

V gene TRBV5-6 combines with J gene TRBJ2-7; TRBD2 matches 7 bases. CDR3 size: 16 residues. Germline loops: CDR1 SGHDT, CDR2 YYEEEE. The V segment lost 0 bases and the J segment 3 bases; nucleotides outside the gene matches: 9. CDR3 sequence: CASSLEASGLFYEQYF. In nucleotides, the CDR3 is TGTGCCAGCAGCTTGGAGGCTAGCGGATTGTTCTACGAGCAGTACTTC.